One sample yielded the 25 T cell receptor beta chains listed below, sequenced in a study of blood T cell repertoires in COVID-19. TCRdb keeps only in-frame clones here, not all; method: immunoSEQ multiplex PCR. This table has approximately 90,000 clones, 85% appearing once. The source material was peripheral blood. Source of these receptors: a man aged 45-60 years with acute or convalescent COVID-19.

As DNA, the CDR3 is TGTGCCAGCAGCTTAGGCAACCGGGATCCGGTGTTGGATGAGCAGTTCTTC. Residues: CASSLGNRDPVLDEQFF. The J gene is TRBJ2-1, the V gene TRBV11-3; D is perhaps TRBD2 (5 bases). Germline loops: CDR1 SGHNT, CDR2 YENEEA. The CDR3 runs 17 residues. Trimming removed 1 base from V and 8 bases from J, with 21 bases in between.

V is TRBV11-2 and J is TRBJ1-2; D gene uncertain. The CDR3 length is 13 residues. Germline CDR1 SGHAT, CDR2 FQNNGV. Deletions cut 1 base from V and 7 bases from J, with 10 bases between. This CDR3 reads CASSLVAGGGYTF. In DNA form, the CDR3 reads TGTGCCAGCAGCTTAGTGGCAGGAGGTGGCTACACCTTC.

This clone was observed once. The chain combines TRBV4-3 with TRBJ2-1, with 14 bases fitting TRBD2. CDR1 LGHNA and CDR2 YSLEER come from the germline V gene. The V and J ends lost 5 bases and 7 bases, in that order; junction bases with no gene match: 7. The CDR3 is 16 amino acids. The CDR3 bases are TGCGCCAGCAGCAAGACCGGGACTAGCGGGAGTAATGAGCAGTTCTTC. This translates into CASSKTGTSGSNEQFF.

The chain has TRBV5-1 and TRBJ1-4, with TRBD1 matching 8 bases. CDR3 length equals 17 residues. CDR1 SGHRS and CDR2 YFSETQ come from the germline V gene. V dropped 4 bases and J dropped 0; count of bases not matched to a gene: 8. CDR3 sequence reads: CASSPNPGQATNEKLFF. CDR3 sequence (DNA): TGCGCCAGCAGCCCTAATCCGGGACAGGCAACTAATGAAAAACTGTTTTTT. The variable domain in full, completed from reference TRBV5-1 and TRBJ1-4, reads KAGVTQTPRYLIKTRGQQVTLSCSPISGHRSVSWYQQTPGQGLQFLFEYFSETQRNKGNFPGRFSGRQFSNSRSEMNVSTLELGDSALYLCASSPNPGQATNEKLFFGSGTQLSVL.

The chain recombines TRBV5-1 with TRBJ2-3, with TRBD2 identical over 14 bases. Germline loops: CDR1 SGHRS, CDR2 YFSETQ. V lost 2 bases, J lost 7 bases, and 9 bases stayed unmatched. The CDR3 is made up of 17 amino acids. CDR3: CASSFGEGLAGENTQYF. The CDR3 DNA follows: TGCGCCAGCAGCTTCGGAGAGGGACTAGCGGGAGAGAATACGCAGTATTTT.

V usage is TRBV19 and J usage is TRBJ2-7, with 7 bases lining up with TRBD2. The CDR3 contains 14 residues. Germline V CDR1 and CDR2: LNHDA, SQIVND (reference sequence). V lost 10 bases and J lost 1; bases outside the gene matches: 10. CDR3 in amino acids: CATHGGSNSYEQYF. CDR3 DNA: TGTGCCACGCACGGCGGGAGCAATTCCTACGAGCAGTACTTC.

In its sample, this clone was seen once. The chain is built from TRBV14 and TRBJ2-5; D possibly corresponds to TRBD1 (5 bases). V lost 2 bases and J 0 bases, leaving 10 bases between the germline ends. The V gene's germline CDR1 is SGHDN and CDR2 FVKESK. The CDR3 totals 15 residues. The CDR3 DNA sequence: TGTGCCAGCAGCCAAATTCAGGGATACCAAGAGACCCAGTACTTC. It is translated as CASSQIQGYQETQYF.

The chain joins TRBV6-5 to TRBJ1-2; TRBD1 agrees at 7 bases. The CDR3 is 14 residues long. Germline loops: CDR1 MNHEY, CDR2 SVGAGI. The V segment lost 6 bases and the J segment 7 bases; nucleotides outside the gene matches: 11. The CDR3 DNA reads TGTGCCAGCAGAAAATCAGGGGGAATCGGTGGCTACACCTTC. Translating gives CASRKSGGIGGYTF.

CDR3 sequence reads: CASLANYNEQFF. CDR3 coding DNA: TGTGCCAGTTTAGCCAACTACAATGAGCAGTTCTTC. The rearrangement links TRBV19 to TRBJ2-1; D gene uncertain. Germline V gene data show CDR1 as LNHDA and CDR2 as SQIVND (reference sequence). The CDR3 has 12 amino acids. V lost 8 bases and J 3 bases, leaving 8 bases between the germline ends. The whole variable domain, filled in from reference TRBV19 and TRBJ2-1, reads DGGITQSPKYLFRKEGQNVTLSCEQNLNHDAMYWYRQDPGQGLRLIYYSQIVNDFQKGDIAEGYSVSREKKESFPLTVTSAQKNPTAFYLCASLANYNEQFFGPGTRLTVL.

The genes are TRBV6-2 or TRBV6-3 and TRBJ2-7, with 11 bases aligning to TRBD2. The trim removed 6 bases at V and 3 bases at J, leaving 19 bases unmatched. The CDR3 loop spans 19 amino acids. Germline CDR1 is MNHEY and CDR2 is SVGEGT. The CDR3 DNA follows: TGTGCCAGCAGCGATCTTACCGGGACTAGCGGAGGGCAGAGCTACGAGCAGTACTTC. Translating it yields CASSDLTGTSGGQSYEQYF.

This clone showed up just once. The CDR3 spells CAWNQQGAFGGYTF. In DNA form, the CDR3 reads TGTGCCTGGAACCAACAGGGGGCGTTTGGTGGCTACACCTTC. V and J are TRBV30 and TRBJ1-2, with 9 bases matching TRBD1. Germline trimming cut 4 bases from V and 7 bases from J; bases unmatched to any gene: 10. The CDR3 spans 14 residues. Germline CDR1 and CDR2: GTSNPN and SVGIG (reference sequence).

This sequence joins TRBV10-3 and TRBJ2-1, with 8 nucleotides matching TRBD1. The trim removed 4 bases at V and 7 bases at J, leaving 3 bases unmatched. Per germline, CDR1 ENHRY and CDR2 SYGVKD. The CDR3 contains 13 residues. The CDR3 DNA sequence: TGTGCCATCAGTGGGACAGGGATTAATGAGCAGTTCTTC. This sequence encodes CAISGTGINEQFF.

V usage is TRBV6-5 and J usage is TRBJ2-2; D call uncertain. There are 15 residues in the CDR3. V lost 0 bases and J 3 bases, leaving 8 bases between the germline ends. Per the germline V gene, CDR1 is MNHEY and CDR2 is SVGAGI. The CDR3 DNA sequence: TGTGCCAGCAGTTACTCCCCCATAGACACCGGGGAGCTGTTTTTT. This gives the protein CASSYSPIDTGELFF.

This chain connects TRBV5-6 to TRBJ2-5, with 7 bases matching TRBD1. The V and J ends lost 0 bases and 5 bases, in that order; junction bases with no gene match: 4. The CDR3 runs 14 residues. The germline CDR1 and CDR2 sequences are SGHDT and YYEEEE. The CDR3 DNA follows: TGTGCCAGCAGCTTGGTAACGGGACAGGAGACCCAGTACTTC. Translated, it gives CASSLVTGQETQYF.

The chain combines TRBV5-1 with TRBJ2-5, with a possible D match to TRBD2 (6 bases). Germline loops: CDR1 SGHRS, CDR2 YFSETQ. Trimming stripped 0 bases from V and 5 bases from J, with 11 bases between. This CDR3 contains 14 residues. The CDR3: CASSLEEGGETQYF. Written as DNA, the CDR3 is TGCGCCAGCAGCTTGGAGGAGGGCGGCGAGACCCAGTACTTC. The full variable domain, with the rest looked up from reference TRBV5-1 and TRBJ2-5, is KAGVTQTPRYLIKTRGQQVTLSCSPISGHRSVSWYQQTPGQGLQFLFEYFSETQRNKGNFPGRFSGRQFSNSRSEMNVSTLELGDSALYLCASSLEEGGETQYFGPGTRLLVL.

The V call is TRBV3-1 (or the pseudogene TRBV3-2), the J call TRBJ1-6; tentatively, D is TRBD1 (5 bases). The CDR3 covers 14 residues. Germline CDR1 reads LGHDT; CDR2 reads YNNKEL (reference sequence). The V end lost 3 bases, the J end lost 6 bases, and 9 bases lay between the germline ends. The CDR3 DNA sequence: TGTGCCAGCAGCCACGACAGTATTAATTCACCCCTCCACTTT. As protein: CASSHDSINSPLHF.

The rearrangement uses TRBV6-2 or TRBV6-3 and TRBJ1-2; D gene ambiguous. The CDR3 spans 12 residues. Germline V CDR1 and CDR2: MNHEY, SVGEGT. Trimming cost V 6 bases and J 10 bases, with 15 bases left between them. The CDR3 region is CASSPRTQDYTF. The CDR3 region has the DNA TGTGCCAGCAGCCCACGAACTCAGGACTACACCTTC.

The gene calls are TRBV11-2 and TRBJ2-1, with 8 bases that match TRBD2. The CDR3 has 14 residues. Trimming removed 7 bases from V and 9 bases from J; junction bases left unmatched: 11. Germline values: CDR1 SGHAT, CDR2 FQNNGV. Here the CDR3 DNA reads TGTGCCAGCATACTAAGCGGGGGCTCTAGTGAGCAGTTCTTC. Translation: CASILSGGSSEQFF. The variable domain in full, completed from reference TRBV11-2 and TRBJ2-1, reads EAGVAQSPRYKIIEKRQSVAFWCNPISGHATLYWYQQILGQGPKLLIQFQNNGVVDDSQLPKDRFSAERLKGVDSTLKIQPAKLEDSAVYLCASILSGGSSEQFFGPGTRLTVL.

This clone was counted a single time. The chain recombines TRBV7-2 with TRBJ2-5, with a weak D call TRBD2 (5 bases). This CDR3 is built from 15 residues. Trimming shortened V by 5 bases and J by 0 bases, and 13 bases separated the two germline ends. The germline V gene encodes CDR1 SGHTA and CDR2 FQGNSA. The CDR3 DNA is TGTGCCAGCAGCCCACGAGCTAGCAACCAAGAGACCCAGTACTTC. Translating it yields CASSPRASNQETQYF.

This chain connects TRBV19 to TRBJ1-5; D unresolved. CDR1 LNHDA and CDR2 SQIVND come from the germline V gene (reference sequence). The CDR3 totals 12 residues. Trimming pared 3 bases from V and 6 bases from J, leaving 6 bases between. The CDR3 is CASSIGGQPQHF. The DNA for the CDR3 is TGTGCCAGTAGTATTGGCGGTCAGCCCCAGCATTTT.

The CDR3, as DNA: TGTGCCAGCAGTGAACCCCTTCTTCAGCCCCAGCATTTT. It specifies CASSEPLLQPQHF. This sequence joins TRBV2 and TRBJ1-5, with unresolved D. In germline, CDR1 is SNHLY, CDR2 FYNNEI. The CDR3 has 13 residues. V lost 2 bases and J 6 bases, leaving 8 bases between the germline ends. The full variable domain, rest sourced from reference TRBV2 and TRBJ1-5, is EPEVTQTPSHQVTQMGQEVILRCVPISNHLYFYWYRQILGQKVEFLVSFYNNEISEKSEIFDDQFSVERPDGSNFTLKIRSTKLEDSAMYFCASSEPLLQPQHFGDGTRLSIL.

The V gene is TRBV28, the J gene TRBJ1-2, with TRBD1 as a possible D gene (5 bases). CDR1 is MDHEN, CDR2 SYDVKM, per germline. V was cut by 2 bases and J by 4 bases, with 14 bases left in between. The CDR3 totals 15 residues. The CDR3: CASSLVQVQAYGYTF. CDR3 sequence (DNA): TGTGCCAGCAGTTTAGTTCAGGTACAGGCCTATGGCTACACCTTC.

The chain carries TRBV19 and TRBJ2-7, with 8 bases lining up with TRBD1. The germline V gene encodes CDR1 LNHDA and CDR2 SQIVND (reference sequence). The CDR3 totals 13 residues. Trimming removed 3 bases from V and 5 bases from J; junction bases left unmatched: 3. The CDR3 DNA sequence: TGTGCCAGTAGTATCGGACAGGGCGACGAGCAGTACTTC. Its translation: CASSIGQGDEQYF. The whole variable domain, filled in from reference TRBV19 and TRBJ2-7, reads DGGITQSPKYLFRKEGQNVTLSCEQNLNHDAMYWYRQDPGQGLRLIYYSQIVNDFQKGDIAEGYSVSREKKESFPLTVTSAQKNPTAFYLCASSIGQGDEQYFGPGTRLTVT.

The chain combines TRBV19 with TRBJ2-7; 7 bases line up with TRBD1. V lost 3 bases, J lost 3 bases, and 8 bases stayed unmatched. CDR3 length: 15 residues. The germline V gene encodes CDR1 LNHDA and CDR2 SQIVND (reference sequence). In DNA, the CDR3 is TGTGCCAGTAGTATCCTGGCAGGGGGTAACTACGAGCAGTACTTC. This sequence encodes CASSILAGGNYEQYF.

The chain has TRBV7-2 and TRBJ1-3; 8 positions match TRBD1. The CDR3 consists of 13 residues. V lost 5 bases and J lost 3; bases outside the gene matches: 0. CDR1 and CDR2 (germline): SGHTA, FQGNSA. The CDR3 protein is CASSGQGGNTIYF. In DNA form, the CDR3 reads TGTGCCAGCAGCGGACAGGGTGGAAACACCATATATTTT.